This T cell receptor (beta chain) was documented in a study of blood T cell repertoires in COVID-19 (TCRdb year 2020). Regarding the complete study: Samples covering the acute and convalescent phases of COVID-19 were provided by collaborators in the United States, Italy and Spain. Nearly every sample came with metadata listing a de-identified subject ID, COVID-19 status, age in years and sex. Where available, HLA class I and class II types were obtained from metadata supplied by the sample provider rather than from assay-based typing. The prospective study material was composed of cDNA or gDNA derived from T cells, B-cell-depleted T cells, or PBMCs. The dataset comprised deeply sampled blood TCRbeta repertoires from subjects exposed to, actively infected with, or recovered from COVID-19. The repertoires were released in a freely available public database meant as a resource for research on the immune response to SARS-CoV-2. The samples were drawn from the first 160 participants of the ongoing ImmuneRACE study and from some 1,300 subjects provided by 6 global collaborators. Study-wide findings and limitations: Clinical and demographic metadata were provided uncurated, with the amount varying by source and participant.

The collaborating institutions used their own protocols to collect whole blood in K2EDTA tubes. For TCRbeta analysis, collaborators shipped samples in one of three forms: frozen whole blood, isolated PBMCs, or DNA extracted from either of those sample types. The CDR3 spans 13 residues, from the cysteine through the phenylalanine. Only the CDR3 DNA stays, 39 bases, in frame from base 1. V is reduced by 4 bases and J by 3 bases, leaving a spacing of 8 bases between them. Per the germline V gene, ENHRY is the CDR1 and SYGVKD is the CDR2. The immunoSEQ Assay, a bias-controlled multiplex PCR, was used to amplify TCRbeta CDR3 regions from genomic DNA. Concerning the study's data processing: The number of nucleated cells in each sample was estimated from the amplification of reference gene primers within the assay. To quantify the absolute abundance of each unique TCRbeta CDR3 rearrangement, sequence reads were collapsed and filtered. For each sample, productive Simpson clonality was calculated as the square root of Simpson's diversity index over productive rearrangements. As stored in TCRdb, this immuneACCESS dataset retains in-frame rearrangements with V and J assigned. A fraction of the clones does not appear; measured against another copy, unresolved V genes explain less than half of the discrepancy, and the remainder lacks a known reason. For V, J and clone size, that table is used; D and trimming come from the DNA. Across this sample there are tens of thousands of clones, with 70% to 85% seen only once. The ten largest clones add up to roughly 29% of the sample.

As concerns this clone: It has no known antigen specificity. No base-level quality is on record; no much larger clone is a single base apart.

The receptor was derived from a man in his 60s with active or convalescent COVID-19. Sequenced sample: peripheral blood. The sequence is built from TRBV10-3 and TRBJ2-3; TRBD1 is possibly the D segment (6 matching bases). The sequenced DNA is TGTGCCATCAGTGGGACAGTTACAGATACGCAGTATTTT. This yields the protein CAISGTVTDTQYF.